This T cell receptor (beta chain) was sequenced during a study of T-cell reconstitution after alpha-beta-depleted transplantation in children. Germline values: CDR1 LNHNV, CDR2 YYDKDF (reference sequence). Trimming took 0 bases from V and 14 from J; bases not matched to a gene: 6. The CDR3 is 14 amino acids. Unique molecular identifiers were used to barcode this TCRbeta library. TCRdb recomputed calls from the PCR reads with MiXCR, one row per CDR3 protein. The table records 600,000 to 700,000 distinct CDR3 sequences, roughly 14% of them present only once. The chain recombines TRBV15 with TRBJ2-1, with 11 bases lining up with TRBD2. The TCR originated in a girl under 10 years old with congenital amegakaryocytic thrombocytopenia, due to receive a stem cell transplant. The sequencing here drew on PBMCs, taken before TCRalphabeta/CD19-depleted stem cell transplant. As DNA, the CDR3 is TGTGCCACCAGCAGAGAACTAGCGGGAGATTCGGAGTTCTTC. It codes for CATSRELAGDSEFF.